This is a list of T cell receptor beta chains from one sample in a study of a mutant IDH1 vaccine in newly diagnosed glioma. Data came from immunoSEQ multiplex PCR; TCRdb stores just in-frame clones and leaves some out. The sample holds 40,000 or so clones; about nine tenths are singletons and the top ten take more than 15%. The sample consisted of PBMCs, taken from a glioma patient treated with radiotherapy, temozolomide or both. The source of these receptors is a man between 18 and 29 years old with glioma. Both conserved end residues are part of each CDR3. Each record gives: J gene, V gene, D gene, clone size, CDR3 protein, CDR3 DNA. The D gene is left open where the match is weak. Rows may omit the clone size; those that give it use once, few, many or a size class.

>TRBJ1-3|TRBV5-6|.|.
CASSYSGTVNTIYF
TGTGCCAGCAGCTATTCCGGGACCGTAAACACCATATATTTT
>TRBJ2-7|TRBV10-3|TRBD1|.
CAISEGTGEGYEQYF
TGTGCCATCAGTGAGGGTACAGGGGAAGGATACGAGCAGTACTTC
>TRBJ2-2|TRBV6-5|.|.
CASSWARGPTGELFF
TGTGCCAGCAGTTGGGCAAGGGGCCCCACCGGGGAGCTGTTTTTT
>TRBJ1-4|TRBV6-5|.|.
CASSYRGRANEKLFF
TGTGCCAGCAGTTACCGCGGGCGGGCTAATGAAAAACTGTTTTTT
>TRBJ2-7|TRBV29-1|.|.
CSVEDLAYEQYF
TGCAGCGTTGAAGACCTAGCCTACGAGCAGTACTTC
>TRBJ1-5|TRBV6-5|.|.
CASSYRAAGNQPQHF
TGTGCCAGCAGTTACAGGGCAGCAGGCAATCAGCCCCAGCATTTT
>TRBJ2-1|TRBV25-1|TRBD1|.
CASSPWTGGNEQFF
TGTGCCAGCAGTCCCTGGACAGGGGGCAATGAGCAGTTCTTC
>TRBJ1-1|TRBV7-9|.|.
CASSSGLLNTEAFF
TGTGCCAGCAGCTCGGGACTTCTGAACACTGAAGCTTTCTTT
>TRBJ2-2|TRBV4-2|TRBD2|.
CASSPRLAGGTGELFF
TGTGCCAGCAGCCCCAGACTAGCGGGAGGGACCGGGGAGCTGTTTTTT
>TRBJ2-2|TRBV7-9|.|.
CASSLGASGWTGELFF
TGTGCCAGCAGTTTAGGGGCCAGTGGCTGGACCGGGGAGCTGTTTTTT
>TRBJ1-1|TRBV7-3|TRBD1|once
CASSLYRGTEAFF
TGTGCCAGCAGCTTATACAGGGGCACTGAAGCTTTCTTT
>TRBJ1-2|TRBV29-1|.|.
CSVSYGAGRLKGYTF
TGCAGCGTCTCCTATGGGGCCGGGCGATTGAAGGGCTACACCTTC
>TRBJ2-1|TRBV9|TRBD2|.
CASSVGVGRSYNEQFF
TGTGCCAGCAGCGTAGGGGTCGGGAGGTCCTACAATGAGCAGTTCTTC
>TRBJ1-2|TRBV30|.|.
CAWTPGPNYGYTF
TGTGCCTGGACCCCGGGACCTAACTATGGCTACACCTTC
>TRBJ2-3|TRBV29-1|.|once
CSVEGGGSTDTQYF
TGCAGCGTTGAAGGGGGAGGAAGCACAGATACGCAGTATTTT
>TRBJ1-5|TRBV13|.|.
CASSQRGGNQPQHF
TGTGCCAGCAGCCAAAGGGGGGGCAATCAGCCCCAGCATTTT
>TRBJ2-7|TRBV4-1|.|.
CASSQVGRRSYEQYF
TGCGCCAGCAGCCAAGTGGGGAGACGGTCCTACGAGCAGTACTTC
>TRBJ2-5|TRBV6-4|.|.
CASSEQIQETQYF
TGTGCCAGCAGTGAACAGATCCAAGAGACCCAGTACTTC
>TRBJ1-1|TRBV28|.|.
CASSRQYTEAFF
TGTGCCAGCAGTCGACAGTACACTGAAGCTTTCTTT
>TRBJ1-2|TRBV6-6|TRBD1|.
CASNPQGDYGYTF
TGTGCCAGCAACCCCCAGGGGGACTATGGCTACACCTTC
>TRBJ2-2|TRBV5-4|TRBD2|.
CASDNYGTSGTTGELFF
TGTGCCAGCGACAATTATGGGACTAGCGGGACTACCGGGGAGCTGTTTTTT
>TRBJ2-3|TRBV5-1|.|.
CASSLEAAGTDTQYF
TGCGCCAGCAGCTTGGAGGCAGCTGGCACAGATACGCAGTATTTT
>TRBJ2-1|TRBV5-1|TRBD2|.
CASSFPSSGPDNEQFF
TGCGCCAGCAGCTTTCCCTCTAGCGGTCCTGACAATGAGCAGTTCTTC
>TRBJ1-4|TRBV18|.|.
CASSPLGRDEKLFF
TGTGCCAGCTCACCTCTGGGGCGCGATGAAAAACTGTTTTTT
>TRBJ2-1|TRBV5-1|TRBD1|.
CASSRGQVAEQFF
TGCGCCAGCAGCCGCGGACAGGTGGCTGAGCAGTTCTTC
>TRBJ2-5|TRBV6-1|.|.
CASSEVWETQYF
TGTGCCAGCAGTGAAGTATGGGAGACCCAGTACTTC
>TRBJ1-5|TRBV2|.|.
CASSDLENQPQHF
TGTGCCAGCAGTGATCTTGAAAATCAGCCCCAGCATTTT
>TRBJ1-4|TRBV30|.|once
CAWSLDIRKPPFMEKLFF
TGTGCCTGGAGCCTGGACATCCGGAAACCTCCCTTCATGGAGAAACTGTTTTTT
>TRBJ2-1|TRBV7-9|TRBD1|.
CASSRTGATGNEQFF
TGTGCCAGCAGCCGGACCGGGGCGACAGGGAATGAGCAGTTCTTC
>TRBJ2-7|TRBV9|TRBD1|.
CASSTGQGGYEQYF
TGTGCCAGCAGCACCGGACAGGGGGGCTACGAGCAGTACTTC
>TRBJ1-4|TRBV29-1|.|.
CSVAAANEKLFF
TGCAGCGTTGCCGCGGCAAATGAAAAACTGTTTTTT
>TRBJ1-2|TRBV19|.|once
CATGGGHSYGYTF
TGTGCCACCGGCGGGGGGCATAGCTATGGCTACACCTTC
>TRBJ2-7|TRBV28|.|.
CASSPQGYEQYF
TGTGCCAGCAGTCCACAGGGCTACGAGCAGTACTTC
>TRBJ1-2|TRBV10-2|.|.
CASRGDVYGYTF
TGCGCCAGCAGGGGAGATGTCTATGGCTACACCTTC
>TRBJ2-3|TRBV10-2|TRBD2|.
CASRVTSRASTDTQYF
TGCGCCAGCAGGGTGACTAGCCGGGCTAGCACAGATACGCAGTATTTT
>TRBJ2-7|TRBV29-1|TRBD2|.
CSVTAGTSAYEQYF
TGCAGCGTTACCGCCGGGACTAGCGCTTACGAGCAGTACTTC
>TRBJ1-1|TRBV5-1|.|.
CASSLAAGSPEAFF
TGCGCCAGCAGCTTGGCGGCAGGGAGCCCTGAAGCTTTCTTT
>TRBJ2-7|TRBV30|.|.
CALTTASSYEQYF
TGTGCCCTGACCACAGCGTCCTCCTACGAGCAGTACTTC
>TRBJ2-3|TRBV7-3|.|few
CASSRDYTDTQYF
TGTGCCAGCAGCAGAGACTACACAGATACGCAGTATTTT
>TRBJ2-7|TRBV5-1|.|.
CASSFTSAAYEQYF
TGCGCCAGCAGCTTTACGAGCGCGGCCTACGAGCAGTACTTC
>TRBJ1-1|TRBV27|.|.
CASSLSWGANTEAFF
TGTGCCAGCAGTTTATCATGGGGTGCGAACACTGAAGCTTTCTTT
>TRBJ1-4|TRBV5-1|.|.
CASSFGQLDEKLFF
TGCGCCAGCAGCTTCGGACAGCTCGATGAAAAACTGTTTTTT